In its sample, the clone carrying this T cell receptor beta chain is medium-sized. What it binds is not known. These data are taken from a study of radiation and T cells in renal cell carcinoma. Study-level findings and limits: Top tumor clonotypes rose in blood 2 weeks post-radiation, then contracted.

Assay: immunoSEQ multiplex PCR; the TCRdb copy retains only in-frame clones and omits some. The sample yields about 22,000 clones, approximately 80% seen once. Stated time point: baseline pretreatment blood. Treatment described: 15 Gy SBRT to primary tumor, nephrectomy 4 weeks later. After SBRT, blood was collected at 2 and 4 weeks, plus baseline. Germline lookup yields CDR1 LGHNA and CDR2 YNFKEQ. The CDR3 loop spans 14 amino acids. Trimming took off 2 bases at V and 4 bases at J, with 12 bases between the two ends. The rearrangement links TRBV4-2 to TRBJ2-7; D gene unclear. The TCR comes from a man aged 55-75 years with renal cell carcinoma. Sequencing used blood, obtained from a patient whose treatment included radiotherapy and nephrectomy. The CDR3 loop reads CASSQSGSLYEQYF. The CDR3 DNA reads TGTGCCAGCAGCCAATCCGGAAGTCTTTACGAGCAGTACTTC.